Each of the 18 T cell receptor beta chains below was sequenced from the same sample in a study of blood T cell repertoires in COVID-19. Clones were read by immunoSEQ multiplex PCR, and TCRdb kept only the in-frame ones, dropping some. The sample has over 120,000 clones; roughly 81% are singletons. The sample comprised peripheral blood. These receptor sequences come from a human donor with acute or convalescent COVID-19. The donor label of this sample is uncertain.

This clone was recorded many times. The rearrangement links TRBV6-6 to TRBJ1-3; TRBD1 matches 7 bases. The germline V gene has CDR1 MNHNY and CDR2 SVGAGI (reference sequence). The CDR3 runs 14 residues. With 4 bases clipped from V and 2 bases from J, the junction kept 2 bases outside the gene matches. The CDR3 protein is CASSWDSTGNTIYF. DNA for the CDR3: TGTGCCAGCAGTTGGGACAGTACTGGAAACACCATATATTTT.

The CDR3 sequence is CASSPRLDTQYF. CDR3 sequence (DNA): TGTGCCAGCAGCCCGCGGCTAGATACGCAGTATTTT. The chain employs TRBV9 and TRBJ2-3, with D unclear. The CDR3 contains 12 residues. In germline, CDR1 is SGDLS, CDR2 YYNGEE. V dropped 4 bases and J dropped 5 bases, with 8 bases sitting between them.

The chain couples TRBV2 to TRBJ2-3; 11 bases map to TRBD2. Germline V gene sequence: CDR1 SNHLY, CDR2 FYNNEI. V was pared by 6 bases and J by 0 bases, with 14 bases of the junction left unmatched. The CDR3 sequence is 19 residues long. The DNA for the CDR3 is TGTGCCAGCAGCGTCCAATCCCTCGGACTAGCGGGTAGCACAGATACGCAGTATTTT. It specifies CASSVQSLGLAGSTDTQYF.

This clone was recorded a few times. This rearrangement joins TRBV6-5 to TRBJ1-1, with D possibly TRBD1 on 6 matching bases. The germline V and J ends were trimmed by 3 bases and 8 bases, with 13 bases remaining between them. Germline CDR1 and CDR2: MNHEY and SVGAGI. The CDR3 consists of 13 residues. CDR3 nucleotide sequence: TGTGCCAGCAGTTATGTGTTGGGGGCCGAAGCTTTCTTT. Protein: CASSYVLGAEAFF.

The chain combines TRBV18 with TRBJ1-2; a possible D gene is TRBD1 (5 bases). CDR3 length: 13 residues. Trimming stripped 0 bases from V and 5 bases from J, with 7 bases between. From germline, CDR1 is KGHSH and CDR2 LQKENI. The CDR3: CASSPPGVYGYTF. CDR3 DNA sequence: TGTGCCAGCTCACCACCAGGGGTGTATGGCTACACCTTC.

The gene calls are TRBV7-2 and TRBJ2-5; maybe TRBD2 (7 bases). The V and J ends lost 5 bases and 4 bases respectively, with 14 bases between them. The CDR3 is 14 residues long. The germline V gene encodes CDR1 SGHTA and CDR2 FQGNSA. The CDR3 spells CASSLMGGAETQYF. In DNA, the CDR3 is TGTGCCAGCAGCCTGATGGGGGGGGCAGAGACCCAGTACTTC.

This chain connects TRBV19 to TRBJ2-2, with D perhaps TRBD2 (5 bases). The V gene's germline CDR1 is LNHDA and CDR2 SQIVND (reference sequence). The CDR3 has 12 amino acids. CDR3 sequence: CAGRGYTGELFF. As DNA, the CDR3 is TGTGCTGGTCGGGGATACACCGGGGAGCTGTTTTTT.

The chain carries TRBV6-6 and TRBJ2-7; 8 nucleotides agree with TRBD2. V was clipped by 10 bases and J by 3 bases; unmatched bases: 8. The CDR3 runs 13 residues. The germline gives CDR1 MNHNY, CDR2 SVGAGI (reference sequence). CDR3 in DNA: TGTGCCACCGGGGGGGACACAATCTACGAGCAGTACGTC. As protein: CATGGDTIYEQYV.

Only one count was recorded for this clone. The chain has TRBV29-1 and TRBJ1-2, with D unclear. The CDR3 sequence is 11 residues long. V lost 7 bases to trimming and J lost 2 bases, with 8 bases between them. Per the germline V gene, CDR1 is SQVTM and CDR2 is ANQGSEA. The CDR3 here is CSANENYGYTF. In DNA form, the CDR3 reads TGCAGCGCGAACGAGAACTATGGCTACACCTTC.

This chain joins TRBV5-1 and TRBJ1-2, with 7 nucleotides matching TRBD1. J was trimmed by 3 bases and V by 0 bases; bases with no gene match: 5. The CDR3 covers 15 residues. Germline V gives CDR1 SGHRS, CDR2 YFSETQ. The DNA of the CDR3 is TGCGCCAGCAGCTTGGCGGGGGACAGCGACTATGGCTACACCTTC. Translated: CASSLAGDSDYGYTF.

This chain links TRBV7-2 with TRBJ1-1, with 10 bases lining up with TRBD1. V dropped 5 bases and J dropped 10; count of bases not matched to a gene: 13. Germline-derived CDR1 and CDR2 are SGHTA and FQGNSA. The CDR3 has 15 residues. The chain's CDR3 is CASSGPGQGTGVAFF. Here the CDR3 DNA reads TGTGCCAGCAGCGGGCCGGGACAGGGGACGGGGGTAGCTTTCTTT.

CDR3 loop: CASSLASSQLIPYEQYV. CDR3 in DNA: TGTGCCAGCAGCTTAGCGTCGTCGCAACTCATACCCTACGAGCAGTACGTC. The rearrangement uses TRBV7-6 and TRBJ2-7; the D is unclear. The CDR3 consists of 17 residues. Germline V gene sequence: CDR1 SGHVS, CDR2 FNYEAQ. Trimming cost V 0 bases and J 2 bases, with 17 bases left between them.

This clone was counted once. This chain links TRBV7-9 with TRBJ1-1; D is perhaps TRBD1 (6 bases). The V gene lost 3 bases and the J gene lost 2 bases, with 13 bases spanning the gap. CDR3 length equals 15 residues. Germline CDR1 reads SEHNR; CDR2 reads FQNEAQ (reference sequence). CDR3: CASSFIRGTNTEAFF. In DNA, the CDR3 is TGTGCCAGCAGCTTCATCAGGGGAACTAACACTGAAGCTTTCTTT.

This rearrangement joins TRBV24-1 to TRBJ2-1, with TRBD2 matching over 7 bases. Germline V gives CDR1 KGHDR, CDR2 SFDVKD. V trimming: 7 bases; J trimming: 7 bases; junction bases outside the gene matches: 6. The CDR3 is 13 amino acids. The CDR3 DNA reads TGTGCCACCAGAGCGGGGCCTGGGAATGAGCAGTTCTTC. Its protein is CATRAGPGNEQFF.

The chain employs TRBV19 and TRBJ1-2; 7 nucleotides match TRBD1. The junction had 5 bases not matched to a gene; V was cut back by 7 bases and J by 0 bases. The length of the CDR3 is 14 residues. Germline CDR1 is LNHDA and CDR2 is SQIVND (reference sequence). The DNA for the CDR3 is TGTGCCAGTATCTGGACAGGCGCTAACTATGGCTACACCTTC. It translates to CASIWTGANYGYTF.

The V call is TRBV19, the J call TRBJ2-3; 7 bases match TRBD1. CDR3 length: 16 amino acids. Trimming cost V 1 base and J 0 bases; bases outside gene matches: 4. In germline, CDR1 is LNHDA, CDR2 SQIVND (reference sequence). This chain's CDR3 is CASSIGGQPSTDTQYF. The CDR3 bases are TGTGCCAGTAGTATAGGGGGACAGCCTAGCACAGATACGCAGTATTTT.

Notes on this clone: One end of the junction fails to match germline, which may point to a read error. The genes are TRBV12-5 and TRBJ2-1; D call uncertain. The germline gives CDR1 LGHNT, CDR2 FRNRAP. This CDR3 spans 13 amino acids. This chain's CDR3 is CASGLAIRDEQFF. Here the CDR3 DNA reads TGTGCTAGTGGCTTGGCGATTCGCGATGAGCAGTTCTTC.

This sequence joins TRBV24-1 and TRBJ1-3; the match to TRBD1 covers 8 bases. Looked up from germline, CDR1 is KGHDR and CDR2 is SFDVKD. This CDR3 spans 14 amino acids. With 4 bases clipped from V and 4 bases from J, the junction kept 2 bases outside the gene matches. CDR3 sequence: CATSDRGQGNTIYF. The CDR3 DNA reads TGTGCCACCAGTGACAGGGGGCAAGGAAACACCATATATTTT.